This TCR beta chain was captured by sequencing in a study of T cell responses to AZD1222 COVID-19 vaccine. General observations from the study: Reports say nearly half of spike-specific TCRs go after unmutated variant regions. Clonal diversity may have been underestimated, and the donors were mostly white British, with more females than males.

On this clone itself: Its antigen is not identified.

The CDR3 spans 15 residues. Germline V gene lookup returns CDR1 MNHEY and CDR2 SMNVEV (reference sequence). V was clipped by 7 bases and J by 5 bases; unmatched bases: 9. The data were produced by immunoSEQ multiplex PCR, yet TCRdb's version contains in-frame clones alone and is incomplete. The sample lists about 150,000 clones; about 90% were seen once. The starting material was peripheral blood, obtained on day 0 of AZD1222 vaccination. This clonotype was obtained from an adult in good health. This rearrangement joins TRBV27 to TRBJ2-1; 9 bases agree with TRBD2. The CDR3 coding sequence is TGTGCCAGCACGGTAGGGAGCGGGAGGAACAATGAGCAGTTCTTC. It encodes CASTVGSGRNNEQFF.